The 5 T cell receptor beta chains reported below all come from one sample, sequenced in a study of beta chain features in type 1 diabetes listed by TCRdb under 2018. Receptor libraries were prepared by the immunoSEQ multiplex PCR assay. The High Capacity cDNA Reverse Transcription Kit was used to reverse transcribe all of the isolated RNA, meaning that expressed TCRB transcripts were what got sequenced. Entries here come from immuneACCESS through TCRdb and include only in-frame sequences with V and J called. Some clones fail to appear in such tables; in the studies checked, an unresolved V gene covers under half of the shortfall, and the cause of the remainder is unknown. The sample records some 300,000 clones, under 8.5% of which are singletons. The leading ten clones occupy over 0.8% of the sample. Sequences were obtained from central memory CD4+ T cells from blood. Receptors were obtained from a woman younger than 30 in good health.

This clone showed up just once. This may be a read error, as it is one base from a much larger clone. The conserved closing phenylalanine or tryptophan is absent in this CDR3, likely reflecting a read error. This sequence joins TRBV7-3 and TRBJ2-7; 14 bases match TRBD2. Per germline, CDR1 SGHTA and CDR2 FQGTGA. The CDR3 extends over 17 amino acids. The V segment lost 4 bases and the J segment 6 bases; nucleotides outside the gene matches: 11. CDR3 sequence (DNA): TGTGCCAGCAGCTCAAAGGACGGACTAGCGGGAGGAGGCGAGCAGTACTCC. Residues: CASSSKDGLAGGGEQYS.

The V and J genes are TRBV5-1 and TRBJ2-5; 11 nucleotides line up with TRBD2. Losses at the gene ends were 1 base for V and 4 bases for J; bases not matched to a gene: 3. The CDR3 is made up of 15 amino acids. The germline V gene encodes CDR1 SGHRS and CDR2 YFSETQ. Here the CDR3 reads CASSLFLAGGETQYF. The CDR3, as DNA: TGCGCCAGCAGCTTGTTCCTAGCGGGAGGAGAGACCCAGTACTTC.

This sequence joins TRBV28 and TRBJ2-7; TRBD1 aligns across 9 bases. Germline V CDR1 and CDR2: MDHEN, SYDVKM. The CDR3 totals 14 residues. With V trimmed by 5 bases and J by 3 bases, 5 bases remained unmatched. The CDR3 region has the DNA TGTGCCAGCAGTCCCGGGACAGGGAGCTACGAGCAGTACGTC. Protein product: CASSPGTGSYEQYV.

The sample holds many counts of this clone. V is TRBV11-2 and J is TRBJ1-1; D is ambiguous. The CDR3 is 13 residues long. CDR1 and CDR2 (germline): SGHAT, FQNNGV. The V gene lost 5 bases and the J gene lost 6 bases, with 13 bases spanning the gap. Written as DNA, the CDR3 is TGTGCCAGCAGCCCCCAGGAAGCGGCTGAAGCTTTCTTT. As protein: CASSPQEAAEAFF.

This clone has only a few counts. The gene calls are TRBV11-3 and TRBJ1-1, with D tentatively TRBD1 (6 bases). CDR3 length equals 14 residues. Between the trimmed V and J ends, which lost 5 bases and 11 bases, there was a span of 21 bases. The germline V gene encodes CDR1 SGHNT and CDR2 YENEEA. In DNA form, the CDR3 reads TGTGCCAGCAGCCCCGCGCTCACAGGGTTGGACGCTTTCTTT. It yields the protein CASSPALTGLDAFF.